The 14 T cell receptor beta chains given below trace back to one sample, sequenced in a study of Ad26.COV2.S vaccination and SARS-CoV-2 variants. Treatment here: 19 received Ad26.COV2.S at low or high dose, single or two shots; several received placebo; per-sample allocation not given. Sampling was done on day 63 after the first vaccine or placebo injection. Produced via immunoSEQ multiplex PCR; TCRdb's table is partial and in-frame only. The profile shows about 430,000 clones, over 75% of them singletons. The sequenced sample was peripheral blood, obtained in a trial of Ad26.COV2.S vaccine versus placebo. The receptors were gathered from a person between 18 and 60 years old who received the Ad26.COV2.S COVID-19 vaccine or a placebo.

The chain uses TRBV6-2 or TRBV6-3 and TRBJ2-7; D ambiguous. CDR1 and CDR2 (germline): MNHEY, SVGEGT. This CDR3 region has 12 residues. V was shortened by 5 bases and J by 4 bases, with 9 bases between the two germline ends. The CDR3 nucleotides read TGTGCCAGCAGTCCCAAATCGTACGAGCAGTACTTC. Residues: CASSPKSYEQYF.

This clone was observed a handful of times. V usage is TRBV9 and J usage is TRBJ2-1, with D perhaps TRBD1 (5 bases). Deletions cut 0 bases from V and 2 bases from J, with 9 bases between. Germline CDR1 is SGDLS and CDR2 is YYNGEE. The CDR3 is 15 amino acids. CDR3 bases: TGTGCCAGCAGCGTAGATGGGGCCCCCTACAATGAGCAGTTCTTC. Translating gives CASSVDGAPYNEQFF.

V gene TRBV19 combines with J gene TRBJ2-7; the D is unclear. Germline assignment: CDR1 LNHDA and CDR2 SQIVND (reference sequence). The V end lost 5 bases, the J end lost 2 bases, and 13 bases lay between the germline ends. The CDR3 is 14 residues long. The CDR3 coding sequence is TGTGCCAGTAGTGCTGCCGGGTCACCCTACGAGCAGTACTTC. Its protein product is CASSAAGSPYEQYF. Full variable domain (missing parts from reference TRBV19 and TRBJ2-7): DGGITQSPKYLFRKEGQNVTLSCEQNLNHDAMYWYRQDPGQGLRLIYYSQIVNDFQKGDIAEGYSVSREKKESFPLTVTSAQKNPTAFYLCASSAAGSPYEQYFGPGTRLTVT.

The genes are TRBV6-6 and TRBJ1-1, with TRBD1 identical over 7 bases. This CDR3 is built from 14 residues. Per the germline V gene, CDR1 is MNHNY and CDR2 is SVGAGI (reference sequence). The V gene end was trimmed by 8 bases and the J gene end by 1 base; junction bases not matched to a gene: 7. CDR3 sequence reads: CASWRDSKNTEAFF. The CDR3 nucleotides read TGTGCCAGCTGGCGGGACAGTAAGAACACTGAAGCTTTCTTT.

The V call is TRBV19, the J call TRBJ2-7, with 12 bases aligning to TRBD2. The trim removed 4 bases at V and 2 bases at J, leaving 6 bases unmatched. Germline values: CDR1 LNHDA, CDR2 SQIVND (reference sequence). The CDR3 length is 16 residues. The CDR3 loop reads CASSTSPSGRAYEQYF. CDR3 coding DNA: TGTGCCAGTAGTACCTCCCCTAGCGGGAGGGCCTACGAGCAGTACTTC.

This chain joins TRBV11-2 and TRBJ2-1; 13 positions agree with TRBD2. V shed 6 bases, J shed 9 bases, and the junction held 8 bases outside the gene matches. There are 15 residues in the CDR3. From germline, CDR1 is SGHAT and CDR2 FQNNGV. CDR3 DNA sequence: TGTGCCAGCAGGACACTAGCGGGAGGGCCTGGTGAGCAGTTCTTC. Translation: CASRTLAGGPGEQFF. Full variable domain (rest looked up from reference TRBV11-2 and TRBJ2-1): EAGVAQSPRYKIIEKRQSVAFWCNPISGHATLYWYQQILGQGPKLLIQFQNNGVVDDSQLPKDRFSAERLKGVDSTLKIQPAKLEDSAVYLCASRTLAGGPGEQFFGPGTRLTVL.

The chain recombines TRBV5-5 with TRBJ1-1; D remains ambiguous. Germline CDR1 SGHKS, CDR2 YYEKEE (reference sequence). V was pared by 0 bases and J by 1 base, with 4 bases between. The CDR3 contains 13 residues. The CDR3 sequence is CASSLDANTEAFF. DNA for the CDR3: TGTGCCAGCAGCTTGGATGCGAACACTGAAGCTTTCTTT.

The chain recombines TRBV6-5 with TRBJ1-3; D is perhaps TRBD1 (5 bases). Per the germline V gene, CDR1 is MNHEY and CDR2 is SVGAGI. V lost 2 bases to trimming and J lost 4 bases, with 12 bases between them. The CDR3 loop spans 15 amino acids. In DNA form, the CDR3 reads TGTGCCAGCAGTTACATGGGGGGAAGAGGAAACACCATATATTTT. This codes for CASSYMGGRGNTIYF.

The genes are TRBV7-8 and TRBJ2-1; D ambiguous. The germline gives CDR1 SGHVS, CDR2 FQNEAQ. The V end was cut by 5 bases, the J end by 8 bases, with 10 bases between. CDR3 length: 12 residues. CDR3 amino acids: CASSPLSYEQFF. The CDR3 DNA follows: TGTGCCAGCAGCCCCCTTAGCTATGAGCAGTTCTTC.

The rearrangement joins TRBV19 to TRBJ2-1; 11 positions match TRBD2. Germline V CDR1 and CDR2: LNHDA, SQIVND (reference sequence). The CDR3 covers 15 residues. V trimming: 5 bases; J trimming: 3 bases; junction bases outside the gene matches: 3. This CDR3 reads CASSSLAGVYNEQFF. DNA for the CDR3: TGTGCCAGTAGTTCACTAGCGGGAGTCTACAATGAGCAGTTCTTC.

J is TRBJ2-7 and V is TRBV7-6, with D possibly TRBD2 on 6 matching bases. Germline CDR1 SGHVS, CDR2 FNYEAQ. V was pared by 2 bases and J by 5 bases, with 16 bases between. The CDR3 extends over 15 amino acids. The CDR3: CASSLLRDWRHEQYF. The CDR3 nucleotides are TGTGCCAGCAGCTTACTCCGGGACTGGCGCCACGAGCAGTACTTC.

The chain carries TRBV6-5 and TRBJ1-6; D not certain. This CDR3 is 15 amino acids long. V was trimmed by 5 bases and J by 6 bases, leaving 14 bases between them. Looked up from germline, CDR1 is MNHEY and CDR2 is SVGAGI. The CDR3 DNA follows: TGTGCCAGCAGTCTGGTGGGTGCCGCTAATTCACCCCTCCACTTT. It specifies CASSLVGAANSPLHF.

The chain carries TRBV7-9 and TRBJ2-5; the D gene could be TRBD1 or TRBD2 (5 bases each). Germline-derived CDR1 and CDR2 are SEHNR and FQNEAQ (reference sequence). V lost 2 bases, J lost 3 bases, and 10 bases lay in between. The CDR3 has 14 residues. The DNA of the CDR3 is TGTGCCAGCAGCTTAAGTCAGGGAGAAGAGACCCAGTACTTC. Its translation: CASSLSQGEETQYF.

V usage is TRBV2 and J usage is TRBJ1-1, with D hard to call. There are 14 residues in the CDR3. V lost 3 bases and J lost 4, with 12 bases in between. CDR1 SNHLY and CDR2 FYNNEI come from the germline V gene. The CDR3 DNA sequence: TGTGCCAGCAGTGAGACCCCCTTCGGCACTGAAGCTTTCTTT. This sequence encodes CASSETPFGTEAFF.